Shown below are 2 T cell receptor beta chains from a single sample sequenced in a study of cytomegalovirus exposure and HLA in healthy donors. The assay was immunoSEQ multiplex PCR, and TCRdb's table has in-frame clones only and misses some. The sample includes 150,000 to 200,000 clones, 65% to 90% of them seen just once. The sequenced material came from PBMCs. The receptor source for this set is a woman aged 18-35 years in good health and CMV-seronegative.

V is TRBV27 and J is TRBJ1-2; a possible D gene is TRBD1 (5 bases). Per the germline V gene, CDR1 is MNHEY and CDR2 is SMNVEV (reference sequence). The length of the CDR3 is 14 residues. The V end lost 5 bases, the J end lost 8 bases, and 18 bases lay between the germline ends. DNA of the CDR3: TGTGCCAGCAGTCCGGGGGGAGGGGTGAGGGGCTACACCTTC. Its translation is CASSPGGGVRGYTF.

The rearrangement links TRBV5-6 to TRBJ1-3; D unclear. Germline V gene lookup returns CDR1 SGHDT and CDR2 YYEEEE. This CDR3 spans 15 amino acids. V was shortened by 4 bases and J by 2 bases, with 13 bases between the two germline ends. CDR3 protein: CASSAYKTPGNTIYF. The CDR3 DNA is TGTGCCAGCAGCGCCTACAAGACACCTGGAAACACCATATATTTT. The variable domain in full, with the rest retrieved from reference TRBV5-6 and TRBJ1-3, is DAGVTQSPTHLIKTRGQQVTLRCSPKSGHDTVSWYQQALGQGPQFIFQYYEEEERQRGNFPDRFSGHQFPNYSSELNVNALLLGDSALYLCASSAYKTPGNTIYFGEGSWLTVV.